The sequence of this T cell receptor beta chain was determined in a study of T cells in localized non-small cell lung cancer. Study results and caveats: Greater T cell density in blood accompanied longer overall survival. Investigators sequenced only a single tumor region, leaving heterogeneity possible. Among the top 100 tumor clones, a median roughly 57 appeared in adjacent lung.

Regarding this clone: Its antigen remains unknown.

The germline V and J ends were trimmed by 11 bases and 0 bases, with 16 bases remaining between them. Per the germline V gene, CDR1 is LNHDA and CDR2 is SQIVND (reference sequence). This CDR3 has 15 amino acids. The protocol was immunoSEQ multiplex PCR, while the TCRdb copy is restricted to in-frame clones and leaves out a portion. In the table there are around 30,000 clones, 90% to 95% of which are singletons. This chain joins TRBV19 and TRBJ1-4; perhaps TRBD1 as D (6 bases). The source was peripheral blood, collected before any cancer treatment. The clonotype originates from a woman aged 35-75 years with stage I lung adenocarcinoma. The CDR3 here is CAVGDRRATNEKLFF. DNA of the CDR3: TGTGCCGTCGGCGACAGGAGGGCAACTAATGAAAAACTGTTTTTT.